These 28 T cell receptor beta chains came from one sample sequenced in a study of T cell responses to AZD1222 COVID-19 vaccine. Some clones are missing from TCRdb's copy, which holds only in-frame ones; the method was immunoSEQ multiplex PCR. The sample lists roughly 80,000 clones; 88% were seen once. The sequences come from peripheral blood, collected on day 0 of MenACWY control vaccination. These receptor sequences come from an adult in good health.

The chain carries TRBV24-1 and TRBJ2-2; tentatively, D is TRBD1 (5 bases). Germline V gene data show CDR1 as KGHDR and CDR2 as SFDVKD. The CDR3 length is 14 residues. V shed 5 bases and J shed 7 bases, with 13 bases lying between them. The CDR3 DNA reads as TGTGCCACCAGTGCAGGGCCTTTTGGCGGGGAGCTGTTTTTT. This gives the protein CATSAGPFGGELFF.

The rearrangement uses TRBV30 and TRBJ2-1; no clear D gene. Trimming stripped 3 bases from V and 2 bases from J, with 11 bases between. This CDR3 region has 14 residues. The germline V gene encodes CDR1 GTSNPN and CDR2 SVGIG (reference sequence). CDR3 bases: TGTGCCTGGAGCCACAGACGGACCTACAATGAGCAGTTCTTC. Its protein is CAWSHRRTYNEQFF. The variable domain in full, with the rest retrieved from reference TRBV30 and TRBJ2-1, is SQTIHQWPATLVQPVGSPLSLECTVEGTSNPNLYWYRQAAGRGLQLLFYSVGIGQISSEVPQNLSASRPQDRQFILSSKKLLLSDSGFYLCAWSHRRTYNEQFFGPGTRLTVL.

The V call is TRBV28, the J call TRBJ2-6, with TRBD1 matching 7 bases. Germline trimming cut 6 bases from V and 4 bases from J; bases unmatched to any gene: 9. This CDR3 spans 16 amino acids. Per the germline V gene, CDR1 is MDHEN and CDR2 is SYDVKM. The CDR3 DNA follows: TGTGCCAGCAGCACCTCAGGGGGATTAGGGGCCAACGTCCTGACTTTC. Protein product: CASSTSGGLGANVLTF.

The genes are TRBV28 and TRBJ2-2, with D hard to call. Germline V gives CDR1 MDHEN, CDR2 SYDVKM. V shed 10 bases and J shed 1 base, with 10 bases lying between them. The CDR3 spans 13 residues. The CDR3 DNA is TGTGCCACGACCCAGGTGAACACCGGGGAGCTGTTTTTT. Encoded protein: CATTQVNTGELFF.

Written as DNA, the CDR3 is TGTGCCAGCAGCTCACAGGGGGGCGGCAATCAGCCCCAGCATTTT. Its translation: CASSSQGGGNQPQHF. The chain links TRBV7-2 to TRBJ1-5, with 8 bases that match TRBD1. This CDR3 is 15 amino acids long. Germline V gene data show CDR1 as SGHTA and CDR2 as FQGNSA. With V trimmed by 4 bases and J by 2 bases, 4 bases remained unmatched.

The chain is built from TRBV28 and TRBJ2-1; D perhaps matches TRBD1 (7 bases). The CDR3 contains 14 residues. The germline V gene encodes CDR1 MDHEN and CDR2 SYDVKM. The V end was cut by 1 base, the J end by 8 bases, with 12 bases between. DNA for the CDR3: TGTGCCAGCAGTTTATTCCAGGGGGGCGATGAGCAGTTCTTC. Amino acids: CASSLFQGGDEQFF. Combining the CDR3 with reference TRBV28 and TRBJ2-1 gives the whole variable domain DVKVTQSSRYLVKRTGEKVFLECVQDMDHENMFWYRQDPGLGLRLIYFSYDVKMKEKGDIPEGYSVSREKKERFSLILESASTNQTSMYLCASSLFQGGDEQFFGPGTRLTVL.

The J gene is TRBJ2-3, the V gene TRBV12-3 or TRBV12-4, with D maybe TRBD1 (5 bases). The ends were cut back, 1 base at V and 6 bases at J, with 5 bases in the middle. The CDR3 runs to 12 residues. Written as DNA, the CDR3 is TGTGCCAGCAGTTTAGAGGGGGATACGCAGTATTTT. This translates into CASSLEGDTQYF.

Here the CDR3 reads CAISEYGQDTGELFF. CDR3 sequence (DNA): TGTGCCATCAGTGAGTACGGACAGGACACCGGGGAGCTGTTTTTT. The genes are TRBV10-3 and TRBJ2-2, with 7 bases aligning to TRBD1. The CDR3 totals 15 residues. CDR1 and CDR2 from the germline V gene are ENHRY and SYGVKD. The junction had 2 bases not matched to a gene; V was cut back by 1 base and J by 3 bases.

The chain carries TRBV28 and TRBJ1-2; D might be TRBD1 (5 bases). Trimming shortened V by 5 bases and J by 3 bases, and 13 bases separated the two germline ends. The germline V gene encodes CDR1 MDHEN and CDR2 SYDVKM. The CDR3 length is 14 residues. The CDR3 coding sequence is TGTGCCAGCAGTACCCCGGGAGGGGACTATGGCTACACCTTC. Its translation is CASSTPGGDYGYTF.

The chain combines TRBV30 with TRBJ1-2, with D unresolved. Germline lookup yields CDR1 GTSNPN and CDR2 SVGIG (reference sequence). V gave up 3 bases and J gave up 1 base, with 9 bases separating them. The CDR3 length is 13 residues. In DNA, the CDR3 is TGTGCCTGGAGAGGCAGGAGTAACTATGGCTACACCTTC. Protein product: CAWRGRSNYGYTF.

This sequence joins TRBV19 and TRBJ2-7, with 8 nucleotides matching TRBD1. V shed 5 bases and J 2 bases; nucleotides not matched to a gene: 8. There are 15 residues in the CDR3. The V gene's germline CDR1 is LNHDA and CDR2 SQIVND (reference sequence). In DNA form, the CDR3 reads TGTGCCAGTAGTCTCGGACAGGGTGGGACCTACGAGCAGTACTTC. Translated, it gives CASSLGQGGTYEQYF. Using reference TRBV19 and TRBJ2-7 for the parts outside the CDR3, the full variable domain is DGGITQSPKYLFRKEGQNVTLSCEQNLNHDAMYWYRQDPGQGLRLIYYSQIVNDFQKGDIAEGYSVSREKKESFPLTVTSAQKNPTAFYLCASSLGQGGTYEQYFGPGTRLTVT.

This sequence joins TRBV12-3 or TRBV12-4 and TRBJ1-6; D possibly corresponds to TRBD1 (6 bases). This CDR3 is 13 amino acids long. V lost 5 bases and J 7 bases, leaving 9 bases between the germline ends. CDR3 protein: CASSQGGNSPLHF. The CDR3 DNA reads TGTGCCAGCAGTCAAGGGGGGAATTCACCCCTCCACTTT.

The chain joins TRBV9 to TRBJ2-2, with D possibly being TRBD2 (6 bases). The CDR3 consists of 16 residues. V lost 0 bases and J lost 4, with 13 bases in between. From germline, CDR1 is SGDLS and CDR2 YYNGEE. The CDR3 sequence: CASSVDGGVGTGELFF. The CDR3 DNA reads TGTGCCAGCAGCGTAGATGGAGGGGTCGGCACCGGGGAGCTGTTTTTT.

This rearrangement joins TRBV7-9 to TRBJ2-2; 10 bases line up with TRBD1. The ends lost 5 bases at V and 4 bases at J; junction bases unmatched: 7. From germline, CDR1 is SEHNR and CDR2 FQNEAQ (reference sequence). The CDR3 length is 16 residues. In nucleotides, the CDR3 is TGTGCCAGCAGCCCCGGGACAGGGGTGGTCACCGGGGAGCTGTTTTTT. This sequence encodes CASSPGTGVVTGELFF.

The V gene is TRBV7-2, the J gene TRBJ1-1, with a weak D call TRBD1 (5 bases). The germline gives CDR1 SGHTA, CDR2 FQGNSA. The CDR3 has 14 amino acids. The V gene lost 2 bases and the J gene lost 3 bases, with 10 bases spanning the gap. The CDR3, as DNA: TGTGCCAGCAGCTTAATCACAGGCCACACTGAAGCTTTCTTT. This sequence encodes CASSLITGHTEAFF.

The count of this clone is one. The chain employs TRBV2 and TRBJ2-7; D possibly corresponds to TRBD2 (6 bases). The CDR3 is 13 amino acids. V lost 7 bases and J 6 bases, leaving 16 bases between the germline ends. Per germline, CDR1 SNHLY and CDR2 FYNNEI. The CDR3, as DNA: TGTGCCAGCATTCCGGGGGACGAGACCGAGCAGTACTTC. This gives the protein CASIPGDETEQYF. The variable domain in full, completed from reference TRBV2 and TRBJ2-7, reads EPEVTQTPSHQVTQMGQEVILRCVPISNHLYFYWYRQILGQKVEFLVSFYNNEISEKSEIFDDQFSVERPDGSNFTLKIRSTKLEDSAMYFCASIPGDETEQYFGPGTRLTVT.

The chain is built from TRBV6-2 or TRBV6-3 and TRBJ2-7; weak D call: TRBD2 (5 bases). Germline CDR1 reads MNHEY; CDR2 reads SVGEGT. V lost 2 bases, J lost 2 bases, and 10 bases lay in between. CDR3 length: 14 residues. The DNA for the CDR3 is TGTGCCAGCAGTTACCAAGCGGAGGCCTACGAGCAGTACTTC. Translation: CASSYQAEAYEQYF.

The chain has TRBV7-2 and TRBJ1-4; D unclear. Germline CDR1 is SGHTA and CDR2 is FQGNSA. With 3 bases removed from V and 7 bases from J, the gap between germline ends came to 12 bases. There are 14 residues in the CDR3. The CDR3 region is CASSFSRVGEKLFF. The CDR3, as DNA: TGTGCCAGCAGCTTCTCCCGGGTTGGTGAAAAACTGTTTTTT.

The rearrangement uses TRBV3-1 (or the pseudogene TRBV3-2) and TRBJ1-5; 7 nucleotides match TRBD1. Trimming cost V 2 bases and J 6 bases; bases outside gene matches: 4. Germline values: CDR1 LGHDT, CDR2 YNNKEL (reference sequence). This CDR3 is 14 amino acids long. The CDR3 spells CASSQSRGGQPQHF. CDR3 DNA sequence: TGTGCCAGCAGCCAATCCAGGGGGGGTCAGCCCCAGCATTTT.

V and J are TRBV12-3 or TRBV12-4 and TRBJ1-3, with unresolved D. The CDR3 has 13 amino acids. V lost 2 bases to trimming and J lost 3 bases, with 5 bases between them. CDR3: CASSLSGGNTIYF. The CDR3 DNA reads TGTGCCAGCAGTTTATCCGGTGGAAACACCATATATTTT.

This sequence joins TRBV29-1 and TRBJ2-7; TRBD2 matches at 11 bases. J gave up 5 bases and V 4 bases, and 1 base lay outside the gene matches. The CDR3 sequence is 12 residues long. In germline, CDR1 is SQVTM, CDR2 ANQGSEA. Here the CDR3 reads CSVGLAGNEQYF. The CDR3, as DNA: TGCAGCGTTGGACTAGCGGGAAACGAGCAGTACTTC.

The J gene is TRBJ1-6, the V gene TRBV6-5; possible D gene TRBD1, 5 bases. The germline V gene encodes CDR1 MNHEY and CDR2 SVGAGI. This CDR3 contains 14 residues. With 6 bases removed from V and 5 bases from J, the gap between germline ends came to 11 bases. The CDR3 DNA is TGTGCCAGCAGACCGGGACGGAATAATTCACCCCTCCACTTT. Residues: CASRPGRNNSPLHF.

This sequence joins TRBV7-2 and TRBJ1-4, with D hard to call. Germline V gene data show CDR1 as SGHTA and CDR2 as FQGNSA. This CDR3 contains 15 residues. V lost 0 bases, J lost 5 bases, and 10 bases lay in between. The CDR3 here is CASSLAEPRNEKLFF. CDR3 nucleotides: TGTGCCAGCAGCTTAGCTGAACCGAGGAATGAAAAACTGTTTTTT.

Of note for this clone: The junction departs from germline at one end; a sequencing error may be responsible. The chain has TRBV2 and TRBJ2-3; D is uncertain. The germline V gene has CDR1 SNHLY and CDR2 FYNNEI. The CDR3 runs to 14 residues. Here the CDR3 reads CASSESILADTQYF. DNA for the CDR3: TGTGCCAGCAGTGAATCCATATTGGCAGACACGCAGTATTTT.

The chain employs TRBV24-1 and TRBJ1-2; TRBD1 agrees at 9 bases. Germline-derived CDR1 and CDR2 are KGHDR and SFDVKD. V gave up 3 bases and J gave up 3 bases; unmatched junction bases: 7. CDR3 size: 16 residues. CDR3 amino acids: CATSDNRGPIDYGYTF. In nucleotides, the CDR3 is TGTGCCACCAGTGATAACAGGGGGCCGATTGACTATGGCTACACCTTC.

The chain couples TRBV29-1 to TRBJ2-1; 7 bases map to TRBD2. Germline assignment: CDR1 SQVTM and CDR2 ANQGSEA. Trimming took 7 bases from V and 2 from J; bases not matched to a gene: 8. CDR3 length equals 14 residues. The CDR3 region is CSASGEWPYNEQFF. CDR3 in DNA: TGCAGCGCTAGCGGAGAATGGCCCTACAATGAGCAGTTCTTC.

The chain has TRBV12-3 or TRBV12-4 and TRBJ1-1; D call uncertain. The CDR3 loop spans 11 amino acids. With 8 bases removed from V and 1 base from J, the gap between germline ends came to 5 bases. CDR3 bases: TGTGCCAGCCCCGGGAACACTGAAGCTTTCTTT. It yields the protein CASPGNTEAFF.

This clone turned up a few times. The chain carries TRBV4-3 and TRBJ1-1, with TRBD1 matching over 7 bases. The J segment lost 7 bases and the V segment lost 4 bases, leaving 9 bases of the junction unmatched. Germline V gives CDR1 LGHNA, CDR2 YSLEER. The CDR3 runs to 14 residues. Here the CDR3 reads CASSPTTGLGEAFF. The DNA of the CDR3 is TGCGCCAGCAGCCCAACGACAGGGTTGGGTGAAGCTTTCTTT.